This section outlines one T cell receptor (beta chain) sequence together with its context. The data are from a study of blood T cell repertoires in COVID-19. Authors' data handling: Estimation of nucleated cell counts was performed using reference gene primer amplification. The method was immunoSEQ multiplex PCR; TCRdb's version includes in-frame clones alone and lacks a portion of them. V and J calls and clone size come straight from that table; D and trimming were deduced from the DNA. This table holds roughly 240,000 clones, 86% found once. The receptor comes from a woman in her fifties or sixties who had recovered from COVID-19. The sequenced sample consisted of peripheral blood.

In nucleotides, the CDR3 is TGTGCCAGCAGCTTAGATTTGGGAGTGGGCTACACCTTC. Amino acid sequence: CASSLDLGVGYTF. The V and J genes are TRBV7-9 and TRBJ1-2; D gene ambiguous. V was cut by 1 base and J by 8 bases, with 11 bases left in between. CDR1 and CDR2 (germline): SEHNR, FQNEAQ (reference sequence). The CDR3 extends over 13 amino acids. The full variable domain, with the rest looked up from reference TRBV7-9 and TRBJ1-2, is DTGVSQNPRHKITKRGQNVTFRCDPISEHNRLYWYRQTLGQGPEFLTYFQNEAQLEKSRLLSDRFSAERPKGSFSTLEIQRTEQGDSAMYLCASSLDLGVGYTFGSGTRLTVV.